This T cell receptor (beta chain) derives from a study of blood T cell repertoires in COVID-19. For the study at large: Sample material is recorded as cDNA or gDNA derived from T cells, B-cell-depleted T cells, or PBMCs.

With 4 bases removed from V and 5 bases from J, the gap between germline ends came to 13 bases. CDR3 length: 14 amino acids. CDR1 and CDR2 from the germline V gene are KGHDR and SFDVKD. As processed by the authors: Estimation of nucleated cell counts was performed using reference gene primer amplification. Sequenced by immunoSEQ multiplex PCR; TCRdb stores in-frame clones only, minus some. V and J calls and clone size come straight from that table; D and trimming were deduced from the DNA. The sample has some 210,000 clones, approximately 88% seen once. In terms of age and location, participants ranged from about 18 to 90 years and lived in approximately 24 US areas. Cohort placement rested on clinical history that participants reported themselves.

Sequencing was performed on PBMCs or T cells enriched from blood (not recorded which). The chain carries TRBV24-1 and TRBJ1-1; D may be TRBD1 (5 bases). This TCR came from a man between 18 and 29 years old with acute COVID-19. CDR3 in amino acids: CATSEGGGGTEAFF. As DNA, the CDR3 is TGTGCCACCAGTGAGGGGGGTGGGGGAACTGAAGCTTTCTTT.